Below are 2 T cell receptor beta chains sequenced from a single sample in a study of a mutant IDH1 vaccine in newly diagnosed glioma. Indicated time point: week 5, during vaccination. The vaccine gave 300 ug of a 20-mer mutant IDH1 peptide subcutaneously per dose. Generated by immunoSEQ multiplex PCR, the TCRdb table keeps only in-frame clones and is missing some. The profile shows tens of thousands of clones, around 90% of them singletons. These TCRs are of unknown antigen specificity. The specimen was peripheral blood mononuclear cells (PBMCs), collected from a glioma patient whose treatment included an IDH1 peptide vaccine. These receptors were taken from a woman between 40 and 50 years old with glioma. Some clones in this sample may be carry-over from other donors' samples.

The chain employs TRBV10-3 and TRBJ1-1; D possibly corresponds to TRBD1 (5 bases). The CDR3 consists of 13 residues. V lost 3 bases and J 3 bases, leaving 8 bases between the germline ends. Germline V gene lookup returns CDR1 ENHRY and CDR2 SYGVKD. For the CDR3, the DNA is TGTGCCATCAGTGAAGTGGGGGACACTGAAGCTTTCTTT. Translation: CAISEVGDTEAFF.

The rearrangement joins TRBV10-1 to TRBJ1-5; D is perhaps TRBD1 (5 bases). The length of the CDR3 is 19 residues. Germline assignment: CDR1 WNHNN and CDR2 SYGVQD (reference sequence). The V end lost 4 bases, the J end lost 0 bases, and 22 bases lay between the germline ends. The CDR3 coding sequence is TGCGCCAGCAGTGTTTGGGGGGGACTCTCACTGTGTAGCAATCAGCCCCAGCATTTT. Residues: CASSVWGGLSLCSNQPQHF.